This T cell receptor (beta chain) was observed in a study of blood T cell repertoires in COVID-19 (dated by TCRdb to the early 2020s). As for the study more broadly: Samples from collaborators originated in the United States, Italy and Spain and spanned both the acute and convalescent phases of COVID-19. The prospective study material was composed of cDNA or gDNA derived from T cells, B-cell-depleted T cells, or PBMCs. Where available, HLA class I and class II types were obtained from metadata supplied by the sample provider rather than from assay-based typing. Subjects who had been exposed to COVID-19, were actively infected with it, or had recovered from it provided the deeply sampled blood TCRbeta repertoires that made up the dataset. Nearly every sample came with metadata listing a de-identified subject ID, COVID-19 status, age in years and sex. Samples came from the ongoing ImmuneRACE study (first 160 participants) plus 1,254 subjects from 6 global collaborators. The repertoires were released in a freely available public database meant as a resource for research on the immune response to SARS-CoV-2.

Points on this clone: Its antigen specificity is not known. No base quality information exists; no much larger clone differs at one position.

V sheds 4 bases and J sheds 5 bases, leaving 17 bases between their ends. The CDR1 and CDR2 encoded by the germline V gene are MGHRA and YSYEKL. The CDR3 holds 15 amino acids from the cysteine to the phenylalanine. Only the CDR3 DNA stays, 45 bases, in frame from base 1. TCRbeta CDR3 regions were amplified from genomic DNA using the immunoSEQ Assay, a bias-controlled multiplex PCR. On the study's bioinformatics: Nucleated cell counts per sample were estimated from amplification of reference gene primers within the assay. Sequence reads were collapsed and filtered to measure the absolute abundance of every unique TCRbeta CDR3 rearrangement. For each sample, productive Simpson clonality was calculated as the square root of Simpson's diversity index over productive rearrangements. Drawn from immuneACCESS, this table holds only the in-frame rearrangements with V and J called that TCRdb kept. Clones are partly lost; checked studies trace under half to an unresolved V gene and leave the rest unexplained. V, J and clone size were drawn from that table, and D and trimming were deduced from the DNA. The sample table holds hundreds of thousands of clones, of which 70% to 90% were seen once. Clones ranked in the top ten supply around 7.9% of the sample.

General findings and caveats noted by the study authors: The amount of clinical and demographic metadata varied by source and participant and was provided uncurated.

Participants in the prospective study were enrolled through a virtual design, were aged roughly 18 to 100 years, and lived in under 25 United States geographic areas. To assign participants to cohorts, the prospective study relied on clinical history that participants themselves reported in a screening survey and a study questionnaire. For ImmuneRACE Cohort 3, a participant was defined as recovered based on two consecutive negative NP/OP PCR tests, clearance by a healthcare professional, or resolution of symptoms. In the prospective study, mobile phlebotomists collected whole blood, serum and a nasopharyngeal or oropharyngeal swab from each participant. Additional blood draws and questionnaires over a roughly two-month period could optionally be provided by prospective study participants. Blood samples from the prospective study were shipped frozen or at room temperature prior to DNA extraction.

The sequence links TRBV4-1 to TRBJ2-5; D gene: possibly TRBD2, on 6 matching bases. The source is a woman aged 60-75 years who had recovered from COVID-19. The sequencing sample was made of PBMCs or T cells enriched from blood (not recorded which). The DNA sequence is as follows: TGCGCCAGCAGCCTAGCGGACTGGGGGGAGGAGACCCAGTACTTC. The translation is CASSLADWGEETQYF.